This TCR beta chain came from a study of shared clonotypes between healthy human individuals. This table comes from immunoSEQ multiplex PCR, and its TCRdb copy is limited to in-frame clones, with some not included. The sample consists of roughly 2.5 million clones, around 90% of them appearing once. The germline CDR1 and CDR2 sequences are SGHRS and YFSETQ. This CDR3 spans 14 amino acids. Trimming pared 0 bases from V and 2 bases from J, leaving 8 bases between. A note on this clone: Within the sample, other DNA sequences also encode this same CDR3.

The TCR originated in a man younger than 30 in good health. V is TRBV5-1 and J is TRBJ2-5, with D unclear. Input material: naive CD4+ T cells sorted from blood. Subset reported: CD45RA+ positively selected. This CDR3 reads CASSLGVPQETQYF. The CDR3 DNA reads as TGCGCCAGCAGCTTGGGCGTTCCTCAAGAGACCCAGTACTTC.